The 31 T cell receptor beta chains below were found in one sample sequenced in a study of cytomegalovirus exposure and HLA in healthy donors. PCR employed 60 Vbeta and 13 Jbeta primers. The method was immunoSEQ multiplex PCR; TCRdb's version includes in-frame clones alone and lacks a portion of them. The sample includes 200,000 to 250,000 clones, approximately 81% seen only once; the top ten take about 1.2%. Sequencing used PBMCs. These receptors were obtained from a human donor in good health.

The rearrangement joins TRBV30 to TRBJ1-5, with a weak D call TRBD1 (5 bases). V lost 2 bases to trimming and J lost 2 bases, with 10 bases between them. The CDR3 is 14 amino acids. The V gene's germline CDR1 is GTSNPN and CDR2 SVGIG (reference sequence). CDR3 in DNA: TGTGCCTGGAGTCCAGGGTCGGGCAATCAGCCCCAGCATTTT. Translation gives CAWSPGSGNQPQHF.

The chain links TRBV7-2 to TRBJ2-1; 9 bases map to TRBD2. With V trimmed by 7 bases and J by 3 bases, 10 bases remained unmatched. The CDR3 spans 16 residues. Germline V gene data show CDR1 as SGHTA and CDR2 as FQGNSA. The CDR3 sequence: CASTRSGRQYYNEQFF. The CDR3 nucleotides are TGTGCCAGCACCCGAAGCGGGAGGCAATACTACAATGAGCAGTTCTTC.

The chain uses TRBV6-5 and TRBJ2-5; maybe TRBD2 (5 bases). V lost 4 bases, J lost 2 bases, and 11 bases lay in between. Germline values: CDR1 MNHEY, CDR2 SVGAGI. The CDR3 has 14 amino acids. The CDR3 DNA is TGTGCCAGCAGTTGGGAGCTAGCTCAAGAGACCCAGTACTTC. It encodes CASSWELAQETQYF.

V and J are TRBV9 and TRBJ2-7; TRBD2 matches at 7 bases. In germline, CDR1 is SGDLS, CDR2 YYNGEE. This CDR3 region has 16 residues. J gave up 3 bases and V 0 bases, and 9 bases lay outside the gene matches. CDR3 coding DNA: TGTGCCAGCAGCGTAGGGCGGGAGCGCACCATCTACGAGCAGTACTTC. This encodes CASSVGRERTIYEQYF. The full variable domain, its missing parts supplied by reference TRBV9 and TRBJ2-7, is DSGVTQTPKHLITATGQRVTLRCSPRSGDLSVYWYQQSLDQGLQFLIQYYNGEERAKGNILERFSAQQFPDLHSELNLSSLELGDSALYFCASSVGRERTIYEQYFGPGTRLTVT.

The V call is TRBV5-1, the J call TRBJ2-3, with TRBD2 matching over 8 bases. The CDR3 has 20 residues. Germline V gene sequence: CDR1 SGHRS, CDR2 YFSETQ. V trimming: 2 bases; J trimming: 4 bases; junction bases outside the gene matches: 21. This CDR3 is CASSFPGRGNWTSSPDTQYF. The CDR3 nucleotides read TGCGCCAGCAGCTTCCCAGGCAGGGGTAACTGGACTAGCTCCCCAGATACGCAGTATTTT.

The V and J genes are TRBV10-3 and TRBJ2-7; TRBD1 aligns across 7 bases. This CDR3 contains 13 residues. Germline loops: CDR1 ENHRY, CDR2 SYGVKD. V was clipped by 6 bases and J by 4 bases; unmatched bases: 6. CDR3 in amino acids: CAIRGQPPYEQYF. DNA for the CDR3: TGTGCCATCAGGGGACAGCCACCGTACGAGCAGTACTTC.

The chain links TRBV5-4 to TRBJ2-1; 9 bases line up with TRBD2. CDR3 length equals 16 residues. With 3 bases clipped from V and 7 bases from J, the junction kept 11 bases outside the gene matches. Germline V gene data show CDR1 as SGHNT and CDR2 as YYREEE (reference sequence). Here the CDR3 reads CASSSRVSGRRNEQFF. CDR3 DNA sequence: TGTGCCAGCAGCTCCAGGGTCAGCGGGAGGAGGAATGAGCAGTTCTTC.

J is TRBJ2-7 and V is TRBV19, with 8 positions matching TRBD2. This CDR3 is built from 14 residues. Per germline, CDR1 LNHDA and CDR2 SQIVND (reference sequence). V was clipped by 3 bases and J by 5 bases; unmatched bases: 6. The CDR3 sequence is CASSMGLEVHEQYF. The CDR3 DNA follows: TGTGCCAGTAGTATGGGACTAGAGGTACACGAGCAGTACTTC.

This chain uses TRBV6-5 with TRBJ2-7; 12 nucleotides align to TRBD2. There are 14 residues in the CDR3. The ends lost 7 bases at V and 4 bases at J; junction bases unmatched: 5. Germline CDR1 reads MNHEY; CDR2 reads SVGAGI. Here the CDR3 reads CASTRLAGAYEQYF. The CDR3 DNA follows: TGTGCCAGCACCCGACTAGCGGGAGCTTACGAGCAGTACTTC.

The chain has TRBV27 and TRBJ2-1, with 15 bases matching TRBD2. Germline V lookup: CDR1 MNHEY, CDR2 SMNVEV (reference sequence). V dropped 2 bases and J dropped 6; count of bases not matched to a gene: 14. The CDR3 is made up of 20 amino acids. The CDR3 DNA reads as TGTGCCAGCAGTTTAAACCCAGGACTAGCGGGAGGGAGAGGTGGCAATGAGCAGTTCTTC. It yields the protein CASSLNPGLAGGRGGNEQFF.

The chain couples TRBV13 to TRBJ2-3; 11 nucleotides align to TRBD2. This CDR3 contains 13 residues. CDR1 and CDR2 from the germline V gene are PRHDT and FYEKMQ (reference sequence). The ends lost 3 bases at V and 9 bases at J; junction bases unmatched: 2. CDR3 sequence: CASSLTSGNTQYF. The CDR3 nucleotides read TGTGCCAGCAGCTTGACTAGCGGGAACACGCAGTATTTT.

CDR3 sequence (DNA): TGCAGCGTCCGGGGGGCAACTAATGAAAAACTGTTTTTT. Residues: CSVRGATNEKLFF. V gene TRBV29-1 combines with J gene TRBJ1-4, with D possibly being TRBD1 (5 bases). Trimming cost V 6 bases and J 0 bases, with 8 bases left between them. The CDR3 runs 13 residues. Germline V gives CDR1 SQVTM, CDR2 ANQGSEA.

This rearrangement joins TRBV27 to TRBJ2-2; 14 bases are shared with TRBD2. This CDR3 is built from 17 residues. The junction had 10 bases not matched to a gene; V was cut back by 6 bases and J by 7 bases. CDR1 is MNHEY, CDR2 SMNVEV, per germline (reference sequence). In nucleotides, the CDR3 is TGTGCCAGCAGCCCGAGGACTAGCGGGAGGTTGGGCGGGGAGCTGTTTTTT. Translating it yields CASSPRTSGRLGGELFF.

The chain combines TRBV7-2 with TRBJ1-2; 10 nucleotides agree with TRBD1. Germline CDR1 reads SGHTA; CDR2 reads FQGNSA. J lost 0 bases, V lost 1 base, and 2 bases had no gene match. The CDR3 contains 16 residues. The CDR3 is CASSLGTGGANYGYTF. The CDR3 bases are TGTGCCAGCAGCTTAGGGACAGGGGGAGCTAACTATGGCTACACCTTC.

The J gene is TRBJ2-1, the V gene TRBV7-3; perhaps TRBD1 as D (5 bases). Trimming took 5 bases from V and 6 from J, leaving 17 bases between them. CDR1 SGHTA and CDR2 FQGTGA come from the germline V gene. The CDR3 extends over 15 amino acids. The DNA of the CDR3 is TGTGCCAGCAGCCCAGGCGGAAGGGGTCTCAATGAGCAGTTCTTC. Translated, it gives CASSPGGRGLNEQFF.

In its sample, this clone was seen once. V gene TRBV14 combines with J gene TRBJ2-5; the match to TRBD2 covers 13 bases. Germline CDR1 reads SGHDN; CDR2 reads FVKESK. Trimming cost V 2 bases and J 3 bases; bases outside gene matches: 9. The CDR3 totals 18 residues. The CDR3 DNA reads as TGTGCCAGCAGCCAACTTGGACTAGCGGGAGTATGGGAAGAGACCCAGTACTTC. It specifies CASSQLGLAGVWEETQYF. The full variable domain, rest sourced from reference TRBV14 and TRBJ2-5, is EAGVTQFPSHSVIEKGQTVTLRCDPISGHDNLYWYRRVMGKEIKFLLHFVKESKQDESGMPNNRFLAERTGGTYSTLKVQPAELEDSGVYFCASSQLGLAGVWEETQYFGPGTRLLVL.

The chain joins TRBV20-1 to TRBJ2-3, with 7 bases fitting TRBD2. This CDR3 contains 11 residues. The V gene end was trimmed by 8 bases and the J gene end by 4 bases; junction bases not matched to a gene: 3. CDR1 is DFQATT and CDR2 is SNEGSKA in the germline V gene (reference sequence). This CDR3 is CSSGMSDTQYF. Written as DNA, the CDR3 is TGCAGTAGCGGGATGTCAGATACGCAGTATTTT.

The chain joins TRBV9 to TRBJ1-3; unclear D gene. The CDR3 is 16 amino acids. The V gene's germline CDR1 is SGDLS and CDR2 YYNGEE. V dropped 3 bases and J dropped 0 bases, with 13 bases sitting between them. CDR3 region: CASSAYYTISGNTIYF. CDR3 DNA sequence: TGTGCCAGCAGCGCCTACTACACAATCTCTGGAAACACCATATATTTT.

The J gene is TRBJ2-5, the V gene TRBV5-4; 7 positions agree with TRBD2. V dropped 1 base and J dropped 5; count of bases not matched to a gene: 8. This CDR3 is built from 15 residues. Per the germline V gene, CDR1 is SGHNT and CDR2 is YYREEE (reference sequence). CDR3 amino acids: CASSLIVAGAETQYF. The DNA of the CDR3 is TGTGCCAGCAGCTTGATTGTGGCGGGAGCGGAGACCCAGTACTTC.

This clone was recorded once. The V and J genes are TRBV10-2 and TRBJ1-1; 8 bases line up with TRBD1. V shed 10 bases, J shed 8 bases, and the junction held 18 bases outside the gene matches. The V gene's germline CDR1 is WSHSY and CDR2 SAAADI. This CDR3 is built from 15 residues. Here the CDR3 DNA reads TGCGCCAACACTACCGGGACAGGAGATTATAGGGAAGCTTTCTTT. This translates into CANTTGTGDYREAFF.

CDR3 nucleotide sequence: TGCGCCAGCAGTGAAGGTGCTAGTCGACAAGAGACCCAGTACTTC. The encoded protein is CASSEGASRQETQYF. This chain links TRBV10-1 with TRBJ2-5; D is unresolved. V was clipped by 3 bases and J by 2 bases, with 13 bases between them. There are 15 residues in the CDR3. Per the germline V gene, CDR1 is WNHNN and CDR2 is SYGVQD (reference sequence).

This rearrangement joins TRBV6-6 to TRBJ2-2; maybe TRBD1 (5 bases). Looked up from germline, CDR1 is MNHNY and CDR2 is SVGAGI (reference sequence). The CDR3 consists of 16 residues. Trimming removed 2 bases from V and 7 bases from J, with 17 bases in between. CDR3 sequence: CASSYLKTEVIGELFF. Written as DNA, the CDR3 is TGTGCCAGCAGTTACCTCAAGACAGAGGTGATCGGGGAGCTGTTTTTT.

The V gene is TRBV27, the J gene TRBJ2-3, with 7 nucleotides matching TRBD2. The CDR3 runs 15 residues. Trimming cost V 5 bases and J 3 bases; bases outside gene matches: 8. The germline V gene has CDR1 MNHEY and CDR2 SMNVEV (reference sequence). Here the CDR3 DNA reads TGTGCCAGCAGTCCCGCGGGAGTCTTGACAGATACGCAGTATTTT. It is translated as CASSPAGVLTDTQYF.

This chain links TRBV18 with TRBJ1-2; perhaps TRBD1 as D (5 bases). This CDR3 is built from 15 residues. V was clipped by 4 bases and J by 3 bases, with 15 bases between them. Germline V CDR1 and CDR2: KGHSH, LQKENI. The CDR3: CASSRGRTEYYGYTF. DNA for the CDR3: TGTGCCAGCTCACGGGGCCGCACTGAGTACTATGGCTACACCTTC.

The chain employs TRBV2 and TRBJ2-7; a weak D match, TRBD2 (6 bases). The V end was cut by 5 bases, the J end by 2 bases, with 10 bases between. The CDR3 is made up of 13 amino acids. Looked up from germline, CDR1 is SNHLY and CDR2 is FYNNEI. The CDR3, as DNA: TGTGCCAGCAGTCTCGGGACTGCCTACGAGCAGTACTTC. It specifies CASSLGTAYEQYF. The whole variable domain, filled in from reference TRBV2 and TRBJ2-7, reads EPEVTQTPSHQVTQMGQEVILRCVPISNHLYFYWYRQILGQKVEFLVSFYNNEISEKSEIFDDQFSVERPDGSNFTLKIRSTKLEDSAMYFCASSLGTAYEQYFGPGTRLTVT.

Remarks on this clone: Germline and junction disagree at one end, which may indicate a read error. V and J are TRBV7-9 and TRBJ2-1; TRBD1 might be the D (6 bases). Germline assignment: CDR1 SEHNR and CDR2 FQNEAQ (reference sequence). This CDR3 comprises 17 residues. In DNA, the CDR3 is TGTTCCAGCAGCTTAGTTGGACAGCCCCTACTCCCCAATGAGCAGTTCTTC. Its protein product is CSSSLVGQPLLPNEQFF.

The CDR3: CASSPGSGRETDTQYF. For the CDR3, the DNA is TGTGCCAGCAGTCCGGGTAGCGGGAGGGAAACAGATACGCAGTATTTT. The genes are TRBV27 and TRBJ2-3, with 11 nucleotides matching TRBD2. Germline trimming cut 5 bases from V and 3 bases from J; bases unmatched to any gene: 7. The CDR3 totals 16 residues. Germline-derived CDR1 and CDR2 are MNHEY and SMNVEV (reference sequence).

This clone was picked up a small number of times. The chain combines TRBV6-5 with TRBJ2-1; 8 bases align to TRBD2. Per germline, CDR1 MNHEY and CDR2 SVGAGI. The CDR3 is 15 residues long. V shed 6 bases and J 4 bases; nucleotides not matched to a gene: 8. This CDR3 reads CASRLAGTQYNEQFF. The CDR3, as DNA: TGTGCCAGCAGGTTAGCGGGAACTCAATACAATGAGCAGTTCTTC.

The chain links TRBV19 to TRBJ1-3; D is unresolved. Trimming removed 0 bases from V and 0 bases from J, with 9 bases in between. The CDR3 contains 16 residues. The germline CDR1 and CDR2 sequences are LNHDA and SQIVND (reference sequence). The CDR3 loop is CASSIDRSTSGNTIYF. As DNA, the CDR3 is TGTGCCAGTAGTATAGATCGGTCAACCTCTGGAAACACCATATATTTT.

The CDR3 is CASSPSGRGDTQYF. CDR3 nucleotide sequence: TGTGCCAGCAGCCCCAGCGGGAGAGGAGATACGCAGTATTTT. The V and J genes are TRBV7-9 and TRBJ2-3, with 8 bases identical to TRBD2. The CDR3 length is 14 residues. The germline V gene encodes CDR1 SEHNR and CDR2 FQNEAQ (reference sequence). V dropped 5 bases and J dropped 5; count of bases not matched to a gene: 6.

The CDR3 bases are TGTGCCTGCGGCCAGGGGTCCTACGAGCAGTACTTC. Protein product: CACGQGSYEQYF. This chain links TRBV30 with TRBJ2-7; possible D gene TRBD1, 6 bases. V was clipped by 6 bases and J by 1 base, with 10 bases between them. Germline V gene data show CDR1 as GTSNPN and CDR2 as SVGIG (reference sequence). The CDR3 extends over 12 amino acids.